The following is a TCR beta chain sequence with its context. The sample comes from a study of naive and memory T cell subsets. An equimolar mix of two oligonucleotides served as the beta constant-region primer for TRBC1 and TRBC2. TCRdb reprocessed the UMI-ligation and nested PCR reads with MiXCR, giving one entry per CDR3 protein. This table holds 89,000 or so distinct CDR3 sequences, about 12% found once. Sequencing was carried out using central memory CD4+ T cells from blood. The receptor was isolated from a human donor in good health.

CDR3 sequence (DNA): TGCAGTGCTAGTATGCGGGAGGTTGGCACAGATACGCAGTATTTT. This sequence encodes CSASMREVGTDTQYF. J is TRBJ2-3 and V is TRBV20-1; TRBD2 agrees at 8 bases. From germline, CDR1 is DFQATT and CDR2 SNEGSKA (reference sequence). This CDR3 is built from 15 residues. V dropped 3 bases and J dropped 1; count of bases not matched to a gene: 6.